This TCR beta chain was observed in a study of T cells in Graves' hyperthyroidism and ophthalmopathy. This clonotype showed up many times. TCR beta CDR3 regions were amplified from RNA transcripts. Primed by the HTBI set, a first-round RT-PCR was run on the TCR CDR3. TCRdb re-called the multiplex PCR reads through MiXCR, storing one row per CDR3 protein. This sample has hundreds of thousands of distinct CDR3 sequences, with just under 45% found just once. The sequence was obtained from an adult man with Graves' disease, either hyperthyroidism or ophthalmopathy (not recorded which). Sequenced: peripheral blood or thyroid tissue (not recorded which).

CDR3 sequence (DNA): TGTGCCAGCAGCGTAGGGAGCGGGGGCTCCTACGAGCAGTACTTC. Translated, it gives CASSVGSGGSYEQYF. V is TRBV9 and J is TRBJ2-7; 8 bases align to TRBD2. In germline, CDR1 is SGDLS, CDR2 YYNGEE. V lost 0 bases and J lost 0; bases outside the gene matches: 2. There are 15 residues in the CDR3.